Below are 28 T cell receptor beta chains sequenced from a single sample in a study of cytomegalovirus exposure and HLA in healthy donors. Use of 60 Vbeta and 13 Jbeta primers characterized the PCR. The method was immunoSEQ multiplex PCR; TCRdb's version includes in-frame clones alone and lacks a portion of them. The data hold about 140,000 clones, with 75% to 85% observed a single time. Material: PBMCs. The receptors here all came from a female donor in good health and CMV-seronegative.

This chain links TRBV10-3 with TRBJ2-1, with 9 bases fitting TRBD1. Trimming at V came to 6 bases and at J to 9 bases, leaving 15 bases not matched to a gene. The CDR3 runs to 16 residues. The germline V gene has CDR1 ENHRY and CDR2 SYGVKD. CDR3 in amino acids: CAISGVPGQGQGEQFF. CDR3 nucleotides: TGTGCCATCAGCGGGGTCCCGGGACAGGGACAGGGTGAGCAGTTCTTC.

This chain uses TRBV11-2 with TRBJ2-7, with unresolved D. The ends were cut back, 3 bases at V and 2 bases at J, with 5 bases in the middle. The CDR3 length is 12 residues. The germline V gene has CDR1 SGHAT and CDR2 FQNNGV. Here the CDR3 reads CASSFSPYEQYF. The CDR3 DNA follows: TGTGCCAGCAGCTTCTCTCCCTACGAGCAGTACTTC.

The chain carries TRBV2 and TRBJ2-3, with TRBD2 identical over 12 bases. J was trimmed by 4 bases and V by 6 bases; bases with no gene match: 2. The CDR3 runs 14 residues. The germline V gene has CDR1 SNHLY and CDR2 FYNNEI. As DNA, the CDR3 is TGTGCCAGCAGGACTAGCGGGGGTGCAGATACGCAGTATTTT. Its protein is CASRTSGGADTQYF.

Worth noting for this clone: This sample also contains other DNA sequences that code for the same CDR3. The chain couples TRBV5-1 to TRBJ1-1; the D is unclear. The CDR3 runs to 11 residues. Germline V lookup: CDR1 SGHRS, CDR2 YFSETQ. V was cut by 8 bases and J by 3 bases, with 8 bases left in between. The CDR3 sequence: CASSLDTEAFF. The CDR3 DNA follows: TGCGCCAGTAGCCTCGACACTGAAGCTTTCTTT.

V gene TRBV5-6 combines with J gene TRBJ1-5; 7 bases map to TRBD1. The CDR3 is made up of 16 amino acids. Germline lookup yields CDR1 SGHDT and CDR2 YYEEEE. V lost 4 bases to trimming and J lost 4 bases; unmatched junction nucleotides: 11. The CDR3 reads CASSLQRQGQNQPQHF. The CDR3 region has the DNA TGTGCCAGCAGCCTACAACGACAGGGTCAAAATCAGCCCCAGCATTTT. The whole variable domain, remainder taken from reference TRBV5-6 and TRBJ1-5, is DAGVTQSPTHLIKTRGQQVTLRCSPKSGHDTVSWYQQALGQGPQFIFQYYEEEERQRGNFPDRFSGHQFPNYSSELNVNALLLGDSALYLCASSLQRQGQNQPQHFGDGTRLSIL.

As DNA, the CDR3 is TGTGCCAGCAGCAAATTGAGGCCACCGGGGGAGGACAAGAAAAGTCCCTACGAGCAGTACTTC. It translates to CASSKLRPPGEDKKSPYEQYF. The chain is built from TRBV21-1 and TRBJ2-7; whether TRBD2, the table's D call, matches the DNA was not checked. TRBV21-1 is a pseudogene. The CDR3 is 21 residues long.

This chain links TRBV9 with TRBJ2-2, with D maybe TRBD2 (6 bases). The CDR3 spans 13 residues. Germline assignment: CDR1 SGDLS and CDR2 YYNGEE. V lost 1 base to trimming and J lost 6 bases, with 7 bases between them. CDR3 DNA sequence: TGTGCCAGCAGCGTAACGGGAGCCGGGGAGCTGTTTTTT. Amino acids: CASSVTGAGELFF.

Here the CDR3 reads CASSLQGARGYTF. The DNA for the CDR3 is TGTGCCAGCAGCTTGCAGGGGGCAAGGGGCTACACCTTC. The rearrangement joins TRBV5-8 to TRBJ1-2, with 8 positions matching TRBD1. Germline V CDR1 and CDR2: SGHTS, YDEGEE. CDR3 length: 13 amino acids. With 1 base clipped from V and 8 bases from J, the junction kept 4 bases outside the gene matches.

The V and J genes are TRBV27 and TRBJ2-7; TRBD1 might be the D (5 bases). V dropped 5 bases and J dropped 0 bases, with 8 bases sitting between them. CDR1 and CDR2 (germline): MNHEY, SMNVEV (reference sequence). The CDR3 consists of 13 residues. CDR3 nucleotides: TGTGCCAGCAGTCCAGGGATCTCCTACGAGCAGTACTTC. This encodes CASSPGISYEQYF.

This chain links TRBV7-2 with TRBJ2-1; D unresolved. This CDR3 has 13 amino acids. Trimming stripped 3 bases from V and 4 bases from J, with 7 bases between. In germline, CDR1 is SGHTA, CDR2 FQGNSA. CDR3 protein: CASSFSTYNEQFF. The CDR3 DNA reads TGTGCCAGCAGCTTTTCTACGTACAATGAGCAGTTCTTC.

CDR3 sequence (DNA): TGCGCCAGCAGCTTGGATGGCAGGGATGGGGCTGAAGCTTTCTTT. Translation: CASSLDGRDGAEAFF. The V gene is TRBV5-1, the J gene TRBJ1-1; D may be TRBD1 (5 bases). The CDR3 spans 15 residues. The V end lost 0 bases, the J end lost 6 bases, and 15 bases lay between the germline ends. CDR1 SGHRS and CDR2 YFSETQ come from the germline V gene.

This clone has only a few counts. The chain has TRBV30 and TRBJ1-1; 8 nucleotides match TRBD1. With 2 bases clipped from V and 1 base from J, the junction kept 9 bases outside the gene matches. The CDR3 spans 16 residues. Germline V lookup: CDR1 GTSNPN, CDR2 SVGIG (reference sequence). The CDR3 region is CAWSPLLRGQNTEAFF. CDR3 in DNA: TGTGCCTGGAGTCCCCTTCTCAGGGGGCAGAACACTGAAGCTTTCTTT. The full variable domain, in which reference TRBV30 and TRBJ1-1 provide the parts outside the CDR3, is SQTIHQWPATLVQPVGSPLSLECTVEGTSNPNLYWYRQAAGRGLQLLFYSVGIGQISSEVPQNLSASRPQDRQFILSSKKLLLSDSGFYLCAWSPLLRGQNTEAFFGQGTRLTVV.

The V gene is TRBV7-2, the J gene TRBJ2-3; D is possibly TRBD1 (5 bases). The CDR3 is made up of 15 amino acids. V was pared by 8 bases and J by 5 bases, with 20 bases between. Germline CDR1 and CDR2: SGHTA and FQGNSA. The CDR3 sequence: CASRWAGSQVDTQYF. CDR3 nucleotides: TGTGCCAGCCGCTGGGCAGGGTCTCAAGTAGATACGCAGTATTTT.

For the CDR3, the DNA is TGCGCCAGCAGCGTAGCAGGGGGCACTGAAGCTTTCTTT. Protein: CASSVAGGTEAFF. The V call is TRBV5-1, the J call TRBJ1-1; 7 bases are shared with TRBD1. The CDR3 length is 13 residues. J lost 4 bases, V lost 4 bases, and 4 bases had no gene match. Germline assignment: CDR1 SGHRS and CDR2 YFSETQ.

V usage is TRBV29-1 and J usage is TRBJ2-7, with a tentative D call TRBD1 (6 bases). The CDR3 has 14 amino acids. Trimming removed 6 bases at V and 13 bases at J, with 28 bases between. The V gene's germline CDR1 is SQVTM and CDR2 ANQGSEA. In DNA form, the CDR3 reads TGCAGCGTCCGACCCGAGGGGGTTATTGCTACGGACTACTTC. It translates to CSVRPEGVIATDYF.

Details on this clone: The sample has other DNA sequences that encode this CDR3 too. This sequence joins TRBV5-1 and TRBJ1-6; no clear D. Per germline, CDR1 SGHRS and CDR2 YFSETQ. CDR3 size: 12 residues. Between the trimmed V and J ends, which lost 7 bases and 10 bases, there was a span of 12 bases. As DNA, the CDR3 is TGCGCCAGCCGGGGAGGGAACTCACCCCTCCACTTT. Encoded protein: CASRGGNSPLHF.

The chain recombines TRBV5-1 with TRBJ2-3, with 15 positions matching TRBD2. Germline-derived CDR1 and CDR2 are SGHRS and YFSETQ. The junction had 2 bases not matched to a gene; V was cut back by 3 bases and J by 3 bases. The CDR3 length is 16 residues. In DNA form, the CDR3 reads TGCGCCAGCAGCTCAGGACTAGCGGGGGGGACAGATACGCAGTATTTT. Its protein is CASSSGLAGGTDTQYF.

In its sample, this clone was seen once. This chain joins TRBV5-6 and TRBJ2-2, with a weak D call TRBD1 (5 bases). CDR1 is SGHDT and CDR2 is YYEEEE in the germline V gene. V was trimmed by 7 bases and J by 7 bases, leaving 23 bases between them. The CDR3 loop spans 16 amino acids. The CDR3 nucleotides read TGTGCCAGCTCGCGCGGCCTGACAGCTTTTGGCGGGGAGCTGTTTTTT. Its protein is CASSRGLTAFGGELFF.

As for this clone: Its ends do not fully match the called genes, so a read error is possible. The chain recombines TRBV7-7 with TRBJ2-2, with 8 nucleotides matching TRBD2. CDR3 length equals 15 residues. Germline CDR1 reads SSHAT; CDR2 reads FNYEAQ (reference sequence). CDR3 residues: CASSLGSGGTGELFF. The CDR3 DNA reads TGTGCTAGCAGCTTGGGGAGCGGGGGCACCGGGGAGCTGTTTTTT.

This chain uses TRBV9 with TRBJ2-3, with D perhaps matching TRBD2 (5 bases). Germline V gene lookup returns CDR1 SGDLS and CDR2 YYNGEE. The CDR3 contains 16 residues. Trimming took 4 bases from V and 1 from J, leaving 16 bases between them. The CDR3 spells CASSSRTLSGTDTQYF. In nucleotides, the CDR3 is TGTGCCAGCAGCTCCCGGACTCTGAGCGGCACAGATACGCAGTATTTT.

This chain uses TRBV29-1 with TRBJ1-4; tentatively, D is TRBD1 (5 bases). The length of the CDR3 is 13 residues. Germline V CDR1 and CDR2: SQVTM, ANQGSEA. The germline V and J ends were trimmed by 7 bases and 0 bases, with 9 bases remaining between them. The CDR3 region is CSAKGSTNEKLFF. In DNA, the CDR3 is TGCAGCGCAAAGGGGTCAACTAATGAAAAACTGTTTTTT. Complete variable domain (other parts from reference TRBV29-1 and TRBJ1-4): SAVISQKPSRDICQRGTSLTIQCQVDSQVTMMFWYRQQPGQSLTLIATANQGSEATYESGFVIDKFPISRPNLTFSTLTVSNMSPEDSSIYLCSAKGSTNEKLFFGSGTQLSVL.

The chain carries TRBV12-5 and TRBJ2-7, with a possible D match to TRBD1 (5 bases). Germline V lookup: CDR1 LGHNT, CDR2 FRNRAP. CDR3 length: 13 amino acids. V was clipped by 5 bases and J by 0 bases, with 8 bases between them. The CDR3 loop is CASGRTSSYEQYF. The DNA of the CDR3 is TGTGCTAGTGGTCGGACAAGCTCCTACGAGCAGTACTTC.

This rearrangement joins TRBV7-9 to TRBJ1-2; no definite D call. Germline V gene sequence: CDR1 SEHNR, CDR2 FQNEAQ (reference sequence). V was trimmed by 5 bases and J by 6 bases, leaving 16 bases between them. This CDR3 contains 14 residues. Here the CDR3 DNA reads TGTGCCAGCAGCGGACGGACCAGGAGGGATGGCTACACCTTC. Translation gives CASSGRTRRDGYTF.

This clone is medium-sized by share. The chain links TRBV7-6 to TRBJ2-7; D is possibly TRBD1 (7 bases). V lost 4 bases, J lost 2 bases, and 12 bases lay in between. CDR1 and CDR2 from the germline V gene are SGHVS and FNYEAQ. This CDR3 has 14 amino acids. The CDR3 region is CASSYRGGTYEQYF. The DNA for the CDR3 is TGTGCCAGCAGCTACAGGGGAGGAACCTACGAGCAGTACTTC.

The chain joins TRBV5-8 to TRBJ2-3; 7 bases are shared with TRBD2. CDR1 is SGHTS and CDR2 is YDEGEE in the germline V gene. This CDR3 spans 15 amino acids. V lost 0 bases to trimming and J lost 1 base; unmatched junction nucleotides: 2. The CDR3: CASSLAAGGTDTQYF. The CDR3 coding sequence is TGTGCCAGCAGCTTGGCCGCGGGGGGCACAGATACGCAGTATTTT.

This clone was observed a few times. V is TRBV27 and J is TRBJ2-7, with TRBD1 as a possible D gene (6 bases). Trimming removed 4 bases at V and 6 bases at J, with 13 bases between. CDR1 is MNHEY and CDR2 is SMNVEV in the germline V gene (reference sequence). CDR3 length equals 13 residues. CDR3 bases: TGTGCCAGCAGTTATCAACAGGGTCCCGAGCAGTACTTC. This sequence encodes CASSYQQGPEQYF.

The V gene is TRBV7-2, the J gene TRBJ2-5; 7 positions agree with TRBD1. The V gene end was trimmed by 3 bases and the J gene end by 4 bases; junction bases not matched to a gene: 8. Germline V gene sequence: CDR1 SGHTA, CDR2 FQGNSA. CDR3 size: 15 residues. Written as DNA, the CDR3 is TGTGCCAGCAGCTTCTTCCGAGGGGGCGGAGAGACCCAGTACTTC. It translates to CASSFFRGGGETQYF.

The V call is TRBV4-3, the J call TRBJ2-1; tentative D call: TRBD2 (7 bases). From germline, CDR1 is LGHNA and CDR2 YSLEER. The CDR3 spans 16 residues. Deletions cut 0 bases from V and 6 bases from J, with 15 bases between. The chain's CDR3 is CASSQDGVGGGNEQFF. In nucleotides, the CDR3 is TGCGCCAGCAGCCAAGATGGGGTGGGAGGGGGCAATGAGCAGTTCTTC.